The 25 T cell receptor beta chains below come from one sample, sequenced in a study of a mutant IDH1 vaccine in newly diagnosed glioma. Time point here: week 47, end of study. The content of each vaccine dose was 300 ug of mutant IDH1 20-mer peptide, and topical imiquimod accompanied it. Here immunoSEQ multiplex PCR was the method, and the copy in TCRdb shows in-frame clones only, minus some. The sample carries about 94,000 clones, about 90% recorded once. No antigen has been identified for these receptors. Sequencing used PBMCs, obtained from a glioma patient whose treatment included an IDH1 peptide vaccine. These receptors all stem from a woman in her 50s with glioma.

In its sample, this clone was seen a few times. V and J are TRBV29-1 and TRBJ1-1; D gene unclear. Germline assignment: CDR1 SQVTM and CDR2 ANQGSEA. With 7 bases removed from V and 10 bases from J, the gap between germline ends came to 7 bases. The CDR3 has 8 residues. The CDR3 region is CSADGAFF. CDR3 coding DNA: TGCAGCGCCGACGGAGCTTTCTTT.

The chain recombines TRBV7-2 with TRBJ2-1; 9 bases are shared with TRBD2. CDR3 length: 15 residues. The J segment lost 3 bases and the V segment lost 3 bases, leaving 3 bases of the junction unmatched. Germline CDR1 SGHTA, CDR2 FQGNSA. CDR3 residues: CASSLGSGSYNEQFF. CDR3 coding DNA: TGTGCCAGCAGCTTGGGTAGCGGGAGCTACAATGAGCAGTTCTTC.

The rearrangement links TRBV5-1 to TRBJ1-4; D is uncertain. The CDR3 runs 13 residues. Germline lookup yields CDR1 SGHRS and CDR2 YFSETQ. Trimming removed 7 bases from V and 7 bases from J, with 14 bases in between. In nucleotides, the CDR3 is TGCGCCAGCGCCCAGGAGGGCAGTGAAAAACTGTTTTTT. The encoded protein is CASAQEGSEKLFF.

The V gene is TRBV27, the J gene TRBJ1-2, with 8 bases fitting TRBD1. In germline, CDR1 is MNHEY, CDR2 SMNVEV (reference sequence). V gave up 5 bases and J gave up 8 bases; unmatched junction bases: 7. The CDR3 is 13 amino acids. The CDR3 DNA is TGTGCCAGCAGTAGAGGACAGGGTGGAGGCTACACCTTC. It codes for CASSRGQGGGYTF.

CDR3 DNA sequence: TGTGCCAGCAAACGGGACAGTGACGAAGCTTTCTTT. Amino acids: CASKRDSDEAFF. The rearrangement links TRBV2 to TRBJ1-1, with 7 positions matching TRBD1. Trimming took 7 bases from V and 8 from J; bases not matched to a gene: 7. This CDR3 is built from 12 residues. Looked up from germline, CDR1 is SNHLY and CDR2 is FYNNEI.

This chain links TRBV29-1 with TRBJ2-1; the match to TRBD2 covers 8 bases. Germline assignment: CDR1 SQVTM and CDR2 ANQGSEA. This CDR3 comprises 11 residues. V lost 5 bases to trimming and J lost 7 bases; unmatched junction nucleotides: 1. DNA of the CDR3: TGCAGCGTTCCGGGGGGGAATGAGCAGTTCTTC. Protein product: CSVPGGNEQFF.

The chain links TRBV21-1 to TRBJ1-2. TRBV21-1 is a recognized pseudogene. This CDR3 has 13 residues. The CDR3 region has the DNA TGTGCCAGCAGCAAAGCGCCCGACTATGGCTACACCTTC. This codes for CASSKAPDYGYTF.

This chain joins TRBV28 and TRBJ1-1; perhaps TRBD1 as D (5 bases). CDR3 size: 19 residues. V was cut by 4 bases and J by 3 bases, with 27 bases left in between. Germline assignment: CDR1 MDHEN and CDR2 SYDVKM. CDR3 loop: CASSSWGDLISLKDTEAFF. For the CDR3, the DNA is TGTGCCAGCAGTTCGTGGGGGGATCTAATTAGTCTGAAGGACACTGAAGCTTTCTTT.

The chain links TRBV15 to TRBJ1-1, with a possible D match to TRBD1 (6 bases). Germline CDR1 LNHNV, CDR2 YYDKDF (reference sequence). There are 13 residues in the CDR3. Between the trimmed V and J ends, which lost 1 base and 10 bases, there was a span of 13 bases. The CDR3 DNA reads as TGTGCCACCAGCAGAGGCTACAGGGTCGGAGCTTTCTTT. Its translation is CATSRGYRVGAFF.

The rearrangement links TRBV6-5 to TRBJ2-1; D is unclear. V shed 6 bases and J shed 3 bases, with 12 bases lying between them. The CDR3 is 14 amino acids. Looked up from germline, CDR1 is MNHEY and CDR2 is SVGAGI. CDR3 amino acids: CASSKSRNYNEQFF. The CDR3, as DNA: TGTGCCAGCAGCAAAAGTCGCAACTACAATGAGCAGTTCTTC.

Worth noting for this clone: One junction end disagrees with the germline gene, perhaps due to a read error. V usage is TRBV28 and J usage is TRBJ2-6; D assignment may be TRBD1 or TRBD2 (5 bases each). This CDR3 contains 18 residues. Per germline, CDR1 MDHEN and CDR2 SYDVKM. The CDR3 is CASSFNGVSRSGANALTF. The CDR3 DNA follows: TGTGCCAGCAGTTTTAACGGGGTCTCCAGGTCTGGGGCCAACGCCCTGACTTTC.

The chain employs TRBV6-6 and TRBJ2-7; TRBD1 aligns across 9 bases. The CDR3 length is 14 residues. The germline CDR1 and CDR2 sequences are MNHNY and SVGAGI (reference sequence). The trim removed 6 bases at V and 7 bases at J, leaving 10 bases unmatched. CDR3 loop: CASRTPGQGGEQYF. In nucleotides, the CDR3 is TGTGCCAGCAGGACCCCGGGACAGGGTGGGGAGCAGTACTTC.

In DNA, the CDR3 is TGTGCCAGCCGGACCTGGGGCTCTGGGGCCAACGTCCTGACTTTC. This encodes CASRTWGSGANVLTF. The rearrangement uses TRBV6-1 and TRBJ2-6; D is undetermined. The CDR3 length is 15 residues. Germline lookup yields CDR1 MNHNS and CDR2 SASEGT. V lost 8 bases to trimming and J lost 0 bases, with 11 bases between them.

V gene TRBV5-4 combines with J gene TRBJ1-5, with TRBD1 as a possible D gene (5 bases). V lost 0 bases and J lost 5, with 12 bases in between. Germline CDR1 reads SGHNT; CDR2 reads YYREEE (reference sequence). This CDR3 comprises 15 residues. CDR3 in amino acids: CASSLAGDGHQPQHF. CDR3 sequence (DNA): TGTGCCAGCAGCTTGGCCGGGGACGGTCATCAGCCCCAGCATTTT.

The chain is built from TRBV27 and TRBJ2-1; the D is unclear. Trimming cost V 3 bases and J 7 bases, with 13 bases left between them. CDR3 length: 14 residues. CDR1 and CDR2 from the germline V gene are MNHEY and SMNVEV (reference sequence). The DNA for the CDR3 is TGTGCCAGCAGTTTGCGGTTCCATCAGAATGAGCAGTTCTTC. Translating gives CASSLRFHQNEQFF.

The V and J genes are TRBV2 and TRBJ2-3, with no clear D. The CDR3 runs 13 residues. Trimming pared 4 bases from V and 1 base from J, leaving 6 bases between. Germline CDR1 SNHLY, CDR2 FYNNEI. The CDR3 spells CASSGGGTDTQYF. Here the CDR3 DNA reads TGTGCCAGCAGTGGCGGCGGCACAGATACGCAGTATTTT.

The V and J genes are TRBV28 and TRBJ1-5; no reliable D call. Germline V CDR1 and CDR2: MDHEN, SYDVKM. Trimming took 5 bases from V and 0 from J, leaving 8 bases between them. The CDR3 runs 14 residues. CDR3 coding DNA: TGTGCCAGCAGTGGGCCGGCTAGCAATCAGCCCCAGCATTTT. This translates into CASSGPASNQPQHF.

The chain employs TRBV11-3 and TRBJ2-1; D is unclear. From germline, CDR1 is SGHNT and CDR2 YENEEA. V was trimmed by 5 bases and J by 3 bases, leaving 11 bases between them. The CDR3 is 14 amino acids. CDR3 loop: CASSPQPFYNEQFF. The CDR3 coding sequence is TGTGCCAGCAGCCCACAGCCTTTCTACAATGAGCAGTTCTTC.

CDR3 region: CASSKETQYF. Written as DNA, the CDR3 is TGTGCCAGCTCCAAGGAGACCCAGTACTTC. The chain employs TRBV21-1 and TRBJ2-5. TRBV21-1 is assigned pseudogene status. The CDR3 totals 10 residues.

V gene TRBV7-9 combines with J gene TRBJ2-5; TRBD1 matches at 7 bases. The V segment lost 2 bases and the J segment 5 bases; nucleotides outside the gene matches: 8. Germline lookup yields CDR1 SEHNR and CDR2 FQNEAQ (reference sequence). CDR3 length equals 15 residues. In DNA form, the CDR3 reads TGTGCCAGCAGCTTACCAGAAGGGGGCGGGGAGACCCAGTACTTC. Translation gives CASSLPEGGGETQYF.

The rearrangement links TRBV2 to TRBJ2-3; D possibly corresponds to TRBD2 (6 bases). This CDR3 region has 13 residues. From germline, CDR1 is SNHLY and CDR2 FYNNEI. The ends were cut back, 11 bases at V and 2 bases at J, with 14 bases in the middle. CDR3 loop: CASLSGYTDTQYF. CDR3 coding DNA: TGTGCCTCCCTTAGCGGTTACACAGATACGCAGTATTTT.

As concerns this clone: The junction shows a germline mismatch at one end, possibly a read error. The chain recombines TRBV5-1 with TRBJ2-1, with 10 bases lining up with TRBD2. Per germline, CDR1 SGHRS and CDR2 YFSETQ. This CDR3 spans 16 amino acids. CDR3: CASSPPLAGAYDEQFF. CDR3 sequence (DNA): TGCGCCAGCAGCCCGCCTCTAGCGGGAGCCTACGATGAGCAGTTCTTC.

The chain is built from TRBV5-6 and TRBJ2-1; the match to TRBD2 covers 9 bases. In germline, CDR1 is SGHDT, CDR2 YYEEEE. J gave up 7 bases and V 4 bases, and 12 bases lay outside the gene matches. CDR3 length: 16 residues. The chain's CDR3 is CASSPIGGRAKNEQFF. CDR3 sequence (DNA): TGTGCCAGCAGCCCGATCGGCGGGAGGGCGAAGAATGAGCAGTTCTTC.

This clone was counted only a few times. V is TRBV5-8 and J is TRBJ2-3; tentative D call: TRBD2 (5 bases). Per the germline V gene, CDR1 is SGHTS and CDR2 is YDEGEE. Between the trimmed V and J ends, which lost 4 bases and 2 bases, there was a span of 14 bases. The CDR3 loop spans 15 amino acids. In DNA, the CDR3 is TGTGCCAGCAGCCAACCCAGAGGGTCCACAGATACGCAGTATTTT. Protein product: CASSQPRGSTDTQYF. Supplemented by reference TRBV5-8 and TRBJ2-3, the full variable domain reads EAGVTQSPTHLIKTRGQQATLRCSPISGHTSVYWYQQALGLGLQFLLWYDEGEERNRGNFPPRFSGRQFPNYSSELNVNALELEDSALYLCASSQPRGSTDTQYFGPGTRLTVL.

V usage is TRBV14 and J usage is TRBJ1-6; D gene unclear. Germline CDR1 SGHDN, CDR2 FVKESK. Trimming shortened V by 3 bases and J by 9 bases, and 9 bases separated the two germline ends. This CDR3 region has 13 residues. The CDR3 DNA reads as TGTGCCAGCAGCCACCAACCGGGTTCACCCCTCCACTTT. It is translated as CASSHQPGSPLHF.